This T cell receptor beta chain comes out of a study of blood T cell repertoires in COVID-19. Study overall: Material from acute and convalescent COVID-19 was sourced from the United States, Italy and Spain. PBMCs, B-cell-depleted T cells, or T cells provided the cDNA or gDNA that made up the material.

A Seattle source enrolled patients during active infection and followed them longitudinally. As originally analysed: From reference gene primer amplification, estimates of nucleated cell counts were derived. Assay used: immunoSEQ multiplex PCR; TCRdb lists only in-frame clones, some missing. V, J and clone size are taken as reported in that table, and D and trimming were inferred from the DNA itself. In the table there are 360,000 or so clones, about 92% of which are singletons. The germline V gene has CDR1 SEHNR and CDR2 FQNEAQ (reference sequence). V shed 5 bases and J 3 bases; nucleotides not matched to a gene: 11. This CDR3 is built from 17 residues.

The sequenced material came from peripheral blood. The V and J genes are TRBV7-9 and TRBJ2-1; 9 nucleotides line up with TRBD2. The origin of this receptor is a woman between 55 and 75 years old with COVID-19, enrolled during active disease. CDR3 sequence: CASSPGSWTSDYNEQFF. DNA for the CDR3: TGTGCCAGCAGCCCTGGCTCGTGGACTAGCGACTACAATGAGCAGTTCTTC.